The source of this TCR beta chain is a study of Graves' ophthalmopathy and Graves' hyperthyroidism. The TCR beta CDR3 regions underwent amplification from RNA transcripts. First-round RT-PCR used HTBI primers; second-round multiplex PCR followed. TCRdb fed the multiplex PCR reads into MiXCR, producing one record per CDR3 protein. This table holds about 620,000 distinct CDR3 sequences, 22% found once. Trimming took 7 bases from V and 0 from J; bases not matched to a gene: 3. CDR1 and CDR2 from the germline V gene are LNHDA and SQIVND (reference sequence). This CDR3 is 13 amino acids long. Study outcomes and limitations: Distinction of ophthalmopathy from stable hyperthyroidism by a 13-signature model reached about 87% sensitivity and 70% to 83% specificity.

In this cohort's terms, stable hyperthyroidism meant no ophthalmopathy by 18 months of follow-up. Pregnant or lactating patients and those with other autoimmune diseases or uncontrolled infections were excluded. PBMCs stemmed from approximately 10 ml of fresh peripheral blood. This clonotype was picked up many times. Its specificity is unknown. What was sequenced was peripheral blood. This TCR derives from a woman aged 18-29 years with stable Graves' hyperthyroidism. Some clones in this sample may be carry-over from other donors' samples. The chain couples TRBV19 to TRBJ2-7; 7 nucleotides agree with TRBD1. This CDR3 reads CASNGQASYEQYF. The CDR3 nucleotides read TGTGCCAGTAACGGACAGGCCTCCTACGAGCAGTACTTC.